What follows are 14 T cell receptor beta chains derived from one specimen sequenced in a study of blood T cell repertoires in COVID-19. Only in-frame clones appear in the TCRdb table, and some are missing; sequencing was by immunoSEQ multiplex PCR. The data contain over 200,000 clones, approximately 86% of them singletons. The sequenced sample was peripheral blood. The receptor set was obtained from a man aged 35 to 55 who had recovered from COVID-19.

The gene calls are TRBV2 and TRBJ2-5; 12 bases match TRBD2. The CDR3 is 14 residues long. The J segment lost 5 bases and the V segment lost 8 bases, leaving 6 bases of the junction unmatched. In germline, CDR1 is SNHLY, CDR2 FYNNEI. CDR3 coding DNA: TGTGCCAGCTCTAGCGGGAGGGCCGGTGAGACCCAGTACTTC. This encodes CASSSGRAGETQYF.

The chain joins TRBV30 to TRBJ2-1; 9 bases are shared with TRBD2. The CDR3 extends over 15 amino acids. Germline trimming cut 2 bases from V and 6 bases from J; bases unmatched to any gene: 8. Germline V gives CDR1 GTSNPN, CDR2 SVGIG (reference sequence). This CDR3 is CAWSSRRLAANEQFF. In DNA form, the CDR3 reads TGTGCCTGGAGTAGTCGGAGACTAGCGGCCAATGAGCAGTTCTTC.

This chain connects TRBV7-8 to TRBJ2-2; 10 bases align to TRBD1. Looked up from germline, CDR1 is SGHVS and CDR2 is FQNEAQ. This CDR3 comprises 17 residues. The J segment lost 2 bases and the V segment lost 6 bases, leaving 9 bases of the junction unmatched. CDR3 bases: TGTGCCAGCAGACTGGGACAGGGGCCTTCTAACACCGGGGAGCTGTTTTTT. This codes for CASRLGQGPSNTGELFF.

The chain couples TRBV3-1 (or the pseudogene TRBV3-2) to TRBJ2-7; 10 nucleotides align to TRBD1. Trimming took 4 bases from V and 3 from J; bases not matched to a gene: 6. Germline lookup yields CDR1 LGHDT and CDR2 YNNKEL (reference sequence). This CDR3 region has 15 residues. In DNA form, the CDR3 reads TGTGCCAGCAGCCGCGGGACAGGGGTACGCTACGAGCAGTACTTC. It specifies CASSRGTGVRYEQYF.

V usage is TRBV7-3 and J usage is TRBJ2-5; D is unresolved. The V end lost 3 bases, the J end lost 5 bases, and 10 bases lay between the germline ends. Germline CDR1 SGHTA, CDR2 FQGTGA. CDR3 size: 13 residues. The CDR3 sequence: CASSLGSGETQYF. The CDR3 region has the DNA TGTGCCAGCAGCTTGGGCAGTGGCGAGACCCAGTACTTC.

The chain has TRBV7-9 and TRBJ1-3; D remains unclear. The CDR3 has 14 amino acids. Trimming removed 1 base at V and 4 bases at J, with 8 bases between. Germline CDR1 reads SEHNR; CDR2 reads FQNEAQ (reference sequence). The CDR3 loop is CASSLGHKGNTIYF. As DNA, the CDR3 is TGTGCCAGCAGCTTAGGACATAAGGGAAACACCATATATTTT.

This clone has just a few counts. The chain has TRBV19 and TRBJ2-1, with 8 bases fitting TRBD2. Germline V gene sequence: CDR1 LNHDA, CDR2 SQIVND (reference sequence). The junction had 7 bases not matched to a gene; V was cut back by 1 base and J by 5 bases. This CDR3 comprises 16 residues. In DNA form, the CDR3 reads TGTGCCAGTAGTATAGTTGGAGCGGGGGACGACAATGAGCAGTTCTTC. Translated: CASSIVGAGDDNEQFF.

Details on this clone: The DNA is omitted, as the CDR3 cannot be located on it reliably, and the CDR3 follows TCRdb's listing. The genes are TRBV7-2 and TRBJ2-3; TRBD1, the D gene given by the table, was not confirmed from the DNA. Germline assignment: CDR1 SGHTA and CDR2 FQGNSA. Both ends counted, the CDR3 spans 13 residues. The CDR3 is CASSLDWARGTFF.

Here the CDR3 DNA reads TGTGCCACCAGCGGTCGACTAGCGGGGGGCTCAGATACGCAGTATTTT. Protein sequence: CATSGRLAGGSDTQYF. The chain carries TRBV15 and TRBJ2-3; TRBD2 matches 13 bases. Germline CDR1 and CDR2: LNHNV and YYDKDF (reference sequence). V lost 5 bases to trimming and J lost 4 bases; unmatched junction nucleotides: 6. The CDR3 consists of 16 residues.

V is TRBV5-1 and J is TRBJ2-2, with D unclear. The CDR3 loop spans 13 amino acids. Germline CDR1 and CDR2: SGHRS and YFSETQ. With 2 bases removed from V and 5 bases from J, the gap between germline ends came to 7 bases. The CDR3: CASSFLLTGELFF. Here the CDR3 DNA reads TGCGCCAGCAGCTTCCTACTTACCGGGGAGCTGTTTTTT.

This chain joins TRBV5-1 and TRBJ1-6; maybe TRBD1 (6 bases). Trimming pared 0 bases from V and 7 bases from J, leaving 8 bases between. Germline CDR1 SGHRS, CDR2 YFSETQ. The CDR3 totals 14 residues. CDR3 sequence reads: CASSLGQENSPLHF. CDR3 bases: TGCGCCAGCAGCTTGGGACAGGAGAATTCACCCCTCCACTTT.

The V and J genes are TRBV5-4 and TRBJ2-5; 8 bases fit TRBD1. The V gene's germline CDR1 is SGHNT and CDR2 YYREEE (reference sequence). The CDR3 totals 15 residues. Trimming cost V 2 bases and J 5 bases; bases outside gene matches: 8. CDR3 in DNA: TGTGCCAGCAGCTTTCTATCAGGGGGCGGGGAGACCCAGTACTTC. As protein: CASSFLSGGGETQYF.

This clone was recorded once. CDR3 nucleotide sequence: TGTGCCAGCAGTTACACACATCTCACCGGGGAGCTGTTTTTT. Amino acids: CASSYTHLTGELFF. The rearrangement joins TRBV6-2 or TRBV6-3 to TRBJ2-2, with D hard to call. The CDR3 loop spans 14 amino acids. Per the germline V gene, CDR1 is MNHEY and CDR2 is SVGEGT. The V and J ends lost 2 bases and 4 bases respectively, with 8 bases between them.

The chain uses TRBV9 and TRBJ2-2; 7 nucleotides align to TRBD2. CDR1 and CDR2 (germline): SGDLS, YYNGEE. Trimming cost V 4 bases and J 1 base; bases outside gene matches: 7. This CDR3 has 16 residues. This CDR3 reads CASSISVAGNTGELFF. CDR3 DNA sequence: TGTGCCAGCAGCATATCAGTAGCGGGGAACACCGGGGAGCTGTTTTTT. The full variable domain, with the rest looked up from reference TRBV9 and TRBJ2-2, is DSGVTQTPKHLITATGQRVTLRCSPRSGDLSVYWYQQSLDQGLQFLIQYYNGEERAKGNILERFSAQQFPDLHSELNLSSLELGDSALYFCASSISVAGNTGELFFGEGSRLTVL.